This T cell receptor (beta chain) was observed in a study of shared clonotypes between healthy human individuals. The protocol was immunoSEQ multiplex PCR, while the TCRdb copy is restricted to in-frame clones and leaves out a portion. Altogether hundreds of thousands of clones are present, 90% to 96% being singletons, with the ten largest covering 0.055% to 0.075%. General study results and limits: Estimated clonotype richness was generally higher in naive than memory subsets.

The germline gives CDR1 SGHRS, CDR2 YFSETQ. V lost 1 base and J 3 bases, leaving 32 bases between the germline ends. The CDR3 is 21 residues long. Remarks on this clone: The antigen remains unidentified.

The J gene is TRBJ2-7, the V gene TRBV5-1, with D tentatively TRBD1 (6 bases). Sequencing was carried out using naive CD4+ T cells sorted from blood. Subset defined: CD45RA+ positively selected. The sequence came from a woman aged 30 to 39 in good health. The CDR3 is CASSLPQAFAGAFSTNYEQYF. The CDR3 region has the DNA TGCGCCAGCAGCTTGCCCCAGGCGTTCGCAGGGGCATTCTCAACTAACTACGAGCAGTACTTC.